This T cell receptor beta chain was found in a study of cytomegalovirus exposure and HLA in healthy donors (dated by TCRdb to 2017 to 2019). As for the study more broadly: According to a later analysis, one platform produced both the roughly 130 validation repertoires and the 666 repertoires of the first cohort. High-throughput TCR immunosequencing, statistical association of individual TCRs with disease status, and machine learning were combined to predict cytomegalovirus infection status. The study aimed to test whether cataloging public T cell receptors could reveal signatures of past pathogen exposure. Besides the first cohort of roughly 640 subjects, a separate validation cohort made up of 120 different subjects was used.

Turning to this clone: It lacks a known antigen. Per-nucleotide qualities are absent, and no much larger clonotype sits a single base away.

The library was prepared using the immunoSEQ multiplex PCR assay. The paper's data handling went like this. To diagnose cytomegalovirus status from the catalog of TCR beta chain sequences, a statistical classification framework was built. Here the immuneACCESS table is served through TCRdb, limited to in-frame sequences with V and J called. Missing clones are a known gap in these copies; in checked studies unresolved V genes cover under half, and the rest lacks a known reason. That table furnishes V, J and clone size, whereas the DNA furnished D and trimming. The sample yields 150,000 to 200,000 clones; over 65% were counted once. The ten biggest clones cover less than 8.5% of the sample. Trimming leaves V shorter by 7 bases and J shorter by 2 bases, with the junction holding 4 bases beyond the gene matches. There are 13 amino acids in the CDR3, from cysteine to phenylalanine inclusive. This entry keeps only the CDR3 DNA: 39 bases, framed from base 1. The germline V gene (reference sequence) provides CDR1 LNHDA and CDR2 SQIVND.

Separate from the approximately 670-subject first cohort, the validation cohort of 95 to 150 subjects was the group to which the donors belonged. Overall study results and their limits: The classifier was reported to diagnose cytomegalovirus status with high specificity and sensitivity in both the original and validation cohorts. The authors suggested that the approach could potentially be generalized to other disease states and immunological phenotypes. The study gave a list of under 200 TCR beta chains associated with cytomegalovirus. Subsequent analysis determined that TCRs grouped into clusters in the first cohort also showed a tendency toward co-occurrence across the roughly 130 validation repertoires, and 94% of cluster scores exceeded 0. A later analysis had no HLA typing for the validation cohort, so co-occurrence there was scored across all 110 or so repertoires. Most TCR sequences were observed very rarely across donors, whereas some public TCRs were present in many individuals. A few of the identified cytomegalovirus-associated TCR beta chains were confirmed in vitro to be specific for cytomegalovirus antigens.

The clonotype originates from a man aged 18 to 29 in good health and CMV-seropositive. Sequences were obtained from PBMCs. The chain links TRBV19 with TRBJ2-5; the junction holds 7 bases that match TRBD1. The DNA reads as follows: TGTGCCAGTACCGGGACAGCACAAGAGACCCAGTACTTC. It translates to CASTGTAQETQYF.